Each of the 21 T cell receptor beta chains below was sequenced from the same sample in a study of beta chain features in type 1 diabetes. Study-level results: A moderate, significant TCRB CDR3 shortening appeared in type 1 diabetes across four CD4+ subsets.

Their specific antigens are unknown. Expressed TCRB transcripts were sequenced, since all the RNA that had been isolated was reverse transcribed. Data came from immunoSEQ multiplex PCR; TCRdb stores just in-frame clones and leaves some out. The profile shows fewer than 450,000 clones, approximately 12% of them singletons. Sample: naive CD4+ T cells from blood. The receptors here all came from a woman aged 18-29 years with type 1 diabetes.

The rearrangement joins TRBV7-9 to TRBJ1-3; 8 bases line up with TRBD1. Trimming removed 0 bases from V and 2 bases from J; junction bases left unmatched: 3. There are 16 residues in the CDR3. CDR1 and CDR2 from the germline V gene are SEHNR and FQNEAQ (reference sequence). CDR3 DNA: TGTGCCAGCAGCTTAGCACAGGGGGGGCCTGGAAACACCATATATTTT. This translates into CASSLAQGGPGNTIYF. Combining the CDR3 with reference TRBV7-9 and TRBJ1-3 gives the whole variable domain DTGVSQNPRHKITKRGQNVTFRCDPISEHNRLYWYRQTLGQGPEFLTYFQNEAQLEKSRLLSDRFSAERPKGSFSTLEIQRTEQGDSAMYLCASSLAQGGPGNTIYFGEGSWLTVV.

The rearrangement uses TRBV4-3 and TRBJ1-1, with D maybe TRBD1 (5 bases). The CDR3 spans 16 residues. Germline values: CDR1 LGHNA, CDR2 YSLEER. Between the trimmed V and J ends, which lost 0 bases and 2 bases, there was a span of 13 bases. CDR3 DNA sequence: TGCGCCAGCAGCCAAGATGTTAGACAGAAAAACACTGAAGCTTTCTTT. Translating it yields CASSQDVRQKNTEAFF.

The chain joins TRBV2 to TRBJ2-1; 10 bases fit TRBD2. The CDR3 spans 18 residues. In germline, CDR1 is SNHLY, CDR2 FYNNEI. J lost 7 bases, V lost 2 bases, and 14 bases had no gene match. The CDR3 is CASSERRGLAGARNEQFF. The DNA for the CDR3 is TGTGCCAGCAGTGAAAGGCGGGGTCTAGCGGGAGCTAGAAATGAGCAGTTCTTC.

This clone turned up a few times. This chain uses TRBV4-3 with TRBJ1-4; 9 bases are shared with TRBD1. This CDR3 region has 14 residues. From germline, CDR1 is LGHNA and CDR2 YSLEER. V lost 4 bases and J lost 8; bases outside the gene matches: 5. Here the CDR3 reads CASSPRDRAEKLFF. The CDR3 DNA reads TGCGCCAGCAGCCCCCGGGACAGGGCAGAAAAACTGTTTTTT.

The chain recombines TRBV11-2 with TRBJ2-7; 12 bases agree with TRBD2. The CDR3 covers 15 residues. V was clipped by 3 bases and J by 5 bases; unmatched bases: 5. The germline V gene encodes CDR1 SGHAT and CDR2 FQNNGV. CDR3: CASSFSSGRADEQYV. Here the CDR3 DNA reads TGTGCCAGCAGCTTTTCTAGCGGGAGGGCCGACGAGCAGTACGTC.

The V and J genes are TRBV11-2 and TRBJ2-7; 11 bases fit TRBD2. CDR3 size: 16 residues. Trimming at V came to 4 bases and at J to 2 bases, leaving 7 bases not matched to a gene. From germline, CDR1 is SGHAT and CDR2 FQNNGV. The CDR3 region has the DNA TGTGCCAGCAGCTCTAATAGACTAGCGGGAACCTACGAGCAGTACTTC. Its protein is CASSSNRLAGTYEQYF.

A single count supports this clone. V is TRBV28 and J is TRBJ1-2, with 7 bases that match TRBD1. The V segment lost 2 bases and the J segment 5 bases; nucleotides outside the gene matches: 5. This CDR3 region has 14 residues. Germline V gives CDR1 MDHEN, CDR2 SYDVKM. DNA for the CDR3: TGTGCCAGCAGTTTAACAGGGGCGGGGTATGGCTACACCTTC. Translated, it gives CASSLTGAGYGYTF.

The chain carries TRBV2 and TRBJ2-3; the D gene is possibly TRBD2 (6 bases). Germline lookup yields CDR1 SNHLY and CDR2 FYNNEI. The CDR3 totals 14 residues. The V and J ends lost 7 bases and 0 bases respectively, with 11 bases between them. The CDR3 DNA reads TGTGCCAGCAAGGAGGGACCTAGCACAGATACGCAGTATTTT. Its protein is CASKEGPSTDTQYF.

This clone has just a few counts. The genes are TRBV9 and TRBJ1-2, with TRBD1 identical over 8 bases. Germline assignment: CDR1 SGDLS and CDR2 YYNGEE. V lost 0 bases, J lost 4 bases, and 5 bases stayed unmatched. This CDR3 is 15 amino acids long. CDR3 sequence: CASSVAGQGAYGYTF. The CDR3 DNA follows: TGTGCCAGCAGCGTAGCTGGACAGGGTGCCTATGGCTACACCTTC.

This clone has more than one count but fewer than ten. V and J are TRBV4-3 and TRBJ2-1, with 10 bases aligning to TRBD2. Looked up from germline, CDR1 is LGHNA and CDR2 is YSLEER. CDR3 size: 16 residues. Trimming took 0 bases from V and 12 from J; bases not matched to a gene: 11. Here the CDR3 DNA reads TGCGCCAGCAGCCAAGATTGGACTAGCGGCCCTCGCGGGCAGTTCTTC. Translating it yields CASSQDWTSGPRGQFF.

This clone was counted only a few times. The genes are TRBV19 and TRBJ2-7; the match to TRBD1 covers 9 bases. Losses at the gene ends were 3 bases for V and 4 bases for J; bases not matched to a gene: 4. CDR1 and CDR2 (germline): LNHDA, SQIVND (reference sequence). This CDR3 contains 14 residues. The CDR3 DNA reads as TGTGCCAGTAGTATTGCGACAGGGGGTTACGAGCAGTACGTC. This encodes CASSIATGGYEQYV.

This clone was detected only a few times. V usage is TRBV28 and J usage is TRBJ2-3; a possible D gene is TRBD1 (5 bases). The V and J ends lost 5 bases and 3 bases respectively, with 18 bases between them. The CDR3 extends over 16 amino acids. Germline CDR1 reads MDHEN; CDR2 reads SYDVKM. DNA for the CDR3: TGTGCCAGCAGTCCCCTGGACACCGTGGGGACAGATACGCAGTATTTT. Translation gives CASSPLDTVGTDTQYF.

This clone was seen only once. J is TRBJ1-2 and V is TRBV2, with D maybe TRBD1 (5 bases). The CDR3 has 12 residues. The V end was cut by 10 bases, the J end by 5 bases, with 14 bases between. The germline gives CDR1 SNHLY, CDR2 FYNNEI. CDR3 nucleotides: TGTGCCACCAGGCCAGGGTCTTATGGCTACACCTTC. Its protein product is CATRPGSYGYTF. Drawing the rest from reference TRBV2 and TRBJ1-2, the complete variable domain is EPEVTQTPSHQVTQMGQEVILRCVPISNHLYFYWYRQILGQKVEFLVSFYNNEISEKSEIFDDQFSVERPDGSNFTLKIRSTKLEDSAMYFCATRPGSYGYTFGSGTRLTVV.

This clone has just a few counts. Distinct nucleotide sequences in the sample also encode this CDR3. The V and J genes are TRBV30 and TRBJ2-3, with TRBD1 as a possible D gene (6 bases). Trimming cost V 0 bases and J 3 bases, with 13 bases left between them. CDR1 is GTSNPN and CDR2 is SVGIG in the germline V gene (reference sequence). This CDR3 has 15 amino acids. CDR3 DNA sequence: TGTGCCTGGAGTGTAAGGGGGACCAGAACAGATACGCAGTATTTT. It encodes CAWSVRGTRTDTQYF.

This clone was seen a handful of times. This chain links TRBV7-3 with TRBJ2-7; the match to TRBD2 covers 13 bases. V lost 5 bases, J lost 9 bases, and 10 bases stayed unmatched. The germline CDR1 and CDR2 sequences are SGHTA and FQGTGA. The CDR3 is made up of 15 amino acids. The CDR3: CASSLESGLAGVQYF. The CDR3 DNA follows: TGTGCCAGCAGCCTCGAGTCCGGACTAGCGGGAGTGCAGTACTTC.

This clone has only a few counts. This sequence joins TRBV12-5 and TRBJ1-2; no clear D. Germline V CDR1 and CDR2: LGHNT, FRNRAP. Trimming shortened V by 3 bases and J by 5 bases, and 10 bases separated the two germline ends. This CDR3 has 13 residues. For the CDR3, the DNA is TGTGCTAGTGGTTTAGGAGGGTCGTATGGCTACACCTTC. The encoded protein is CASGLGGSYGYTF.

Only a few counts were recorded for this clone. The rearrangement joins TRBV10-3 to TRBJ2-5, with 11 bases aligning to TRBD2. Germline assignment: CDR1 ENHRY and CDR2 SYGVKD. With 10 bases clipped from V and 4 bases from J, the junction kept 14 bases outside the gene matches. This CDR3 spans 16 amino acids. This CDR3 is CATQTSGAPAGETQYF. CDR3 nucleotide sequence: TGTGCCACCCAGACTAGCGGGGCGCCCGCCGGAGAGACCCAGTACTTC.

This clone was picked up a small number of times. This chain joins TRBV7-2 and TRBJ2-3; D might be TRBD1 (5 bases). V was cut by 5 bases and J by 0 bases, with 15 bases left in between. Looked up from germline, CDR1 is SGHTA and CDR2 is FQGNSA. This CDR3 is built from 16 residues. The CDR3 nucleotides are TGTGCCAGCAGCGTAAACAGGAATCCGAGCACAGATACGCAGTATTTT. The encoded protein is CASSVNRNPSTDTQYF.

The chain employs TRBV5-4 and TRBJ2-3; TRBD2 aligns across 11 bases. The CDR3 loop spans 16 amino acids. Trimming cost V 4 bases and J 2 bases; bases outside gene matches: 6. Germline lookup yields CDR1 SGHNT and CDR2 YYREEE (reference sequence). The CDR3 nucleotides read TGTGCCAGCAGCCCACCGACTAGCGGGAACACAGATACGCAGTATTTT. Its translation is CASSPPTSGNTDTQYF.

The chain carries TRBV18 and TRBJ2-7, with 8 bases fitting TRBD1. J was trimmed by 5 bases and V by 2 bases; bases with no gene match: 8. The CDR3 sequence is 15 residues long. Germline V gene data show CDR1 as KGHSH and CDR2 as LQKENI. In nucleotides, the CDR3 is TGTGCCAGCTCACCAGGCCAGGGGGCATTCCACGAGCAGTACTTC. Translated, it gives CASSPGQGAFHEQYF. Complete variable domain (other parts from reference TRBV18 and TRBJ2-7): NAGVMQNPRHLVRRRGQEARLRCSPMKGHSHVYWYRQLPEEGLKFMVYLQKENIIDESGMPKERFSAEFPKEGPSILRIQQVVRGDSAAYFCASSPGQGAFHEQYFGPGTRLTVT.

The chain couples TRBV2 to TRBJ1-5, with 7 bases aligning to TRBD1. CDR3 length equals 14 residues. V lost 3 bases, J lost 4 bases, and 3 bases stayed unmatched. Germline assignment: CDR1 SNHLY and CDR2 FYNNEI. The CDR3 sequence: CASSDWDRNQPQHF. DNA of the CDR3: TGTGCCAGCAGTGATTGGGACAGAAATCAGCCCCAGCATTTT.